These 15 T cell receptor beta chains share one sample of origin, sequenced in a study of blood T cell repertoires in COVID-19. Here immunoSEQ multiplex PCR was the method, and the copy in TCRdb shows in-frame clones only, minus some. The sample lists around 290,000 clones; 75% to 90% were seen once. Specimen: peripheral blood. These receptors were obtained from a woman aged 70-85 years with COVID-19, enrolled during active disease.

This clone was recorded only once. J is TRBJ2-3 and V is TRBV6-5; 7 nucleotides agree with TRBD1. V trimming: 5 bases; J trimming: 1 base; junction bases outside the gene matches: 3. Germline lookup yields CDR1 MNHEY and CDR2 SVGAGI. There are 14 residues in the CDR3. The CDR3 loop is CASSHQGGTDTQYF. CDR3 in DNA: TGTGCCAGCAGTCACCAGGGGGGCACAGATACGCAGTATTTT.

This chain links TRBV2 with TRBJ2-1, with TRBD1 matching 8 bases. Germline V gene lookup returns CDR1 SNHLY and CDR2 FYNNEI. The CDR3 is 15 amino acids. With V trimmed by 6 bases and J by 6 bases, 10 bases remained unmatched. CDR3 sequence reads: CASSATGVMVNEQFF. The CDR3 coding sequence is TGTGCCAGCAGCGCGACAGGGGTTATGGTCAATGAGCAGTTCTTC. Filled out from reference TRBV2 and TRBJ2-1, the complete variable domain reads EPEVTQTPSHQVTQMGQEVILRCVPISNHLYFYWYRQILGQKVEFLVSFYNNEISEKSEIFDDQFSVERPDGSNFTLKIRSTKLEDSAMYFCASSATGVMVNEQFFGPGTRLTVL.

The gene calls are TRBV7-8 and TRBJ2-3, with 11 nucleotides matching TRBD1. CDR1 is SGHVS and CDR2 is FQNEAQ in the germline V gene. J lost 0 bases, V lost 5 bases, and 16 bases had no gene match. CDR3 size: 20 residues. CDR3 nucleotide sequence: TGTGCCAGCAGCCTGGACCCCGGGACAGGGGGACCCCTTAGCACAGATACGCAGTATTTT. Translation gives CASSLDPGTGGPLSTDTQYF.

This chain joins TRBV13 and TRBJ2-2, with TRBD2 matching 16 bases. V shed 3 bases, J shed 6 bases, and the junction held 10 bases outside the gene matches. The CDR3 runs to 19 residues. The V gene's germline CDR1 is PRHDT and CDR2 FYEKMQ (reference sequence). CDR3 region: CASSLGTSGGAYHPGELFF. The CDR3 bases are TGTGCCAGCAGCTTGGGGACTAGCGGGGGGGCGTATCATCCCGGGGAGCTGTTTTTT.

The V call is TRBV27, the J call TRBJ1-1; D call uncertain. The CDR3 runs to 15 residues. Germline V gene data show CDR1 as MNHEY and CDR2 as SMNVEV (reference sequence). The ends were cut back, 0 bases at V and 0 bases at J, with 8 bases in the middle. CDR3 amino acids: CASSLSAGMNTEAFF. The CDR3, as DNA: TGTGCCAGCAGTTTATCGGCGGGTATGAACACTGAAGCTTTCTTT.

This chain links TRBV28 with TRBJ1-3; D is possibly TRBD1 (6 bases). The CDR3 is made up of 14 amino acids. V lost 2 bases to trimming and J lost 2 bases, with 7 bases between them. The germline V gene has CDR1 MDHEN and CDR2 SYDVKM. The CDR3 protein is CASSLRTAGNTIYF. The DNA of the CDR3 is TGTGCCAGCAGTTTACGGACAGCTGGAAACACCATATATTTT.

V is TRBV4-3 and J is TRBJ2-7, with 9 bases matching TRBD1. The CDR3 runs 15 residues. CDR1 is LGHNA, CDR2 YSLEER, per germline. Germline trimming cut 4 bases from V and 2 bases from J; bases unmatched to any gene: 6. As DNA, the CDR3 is TGCGCCAGCAGCCGAGGACAGGGGCCCGCCTACGAGCAGTACTTC. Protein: CASSRGQGPAYEQYF.

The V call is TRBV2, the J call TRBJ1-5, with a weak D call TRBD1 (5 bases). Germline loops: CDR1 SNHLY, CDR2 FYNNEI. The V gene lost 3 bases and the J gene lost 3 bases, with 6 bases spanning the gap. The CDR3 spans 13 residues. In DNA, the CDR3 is TGTGCCAGCAGTGAGGACAACAATCAGCCCCAGCATTTT. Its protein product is CASSEDNNQPQHF.

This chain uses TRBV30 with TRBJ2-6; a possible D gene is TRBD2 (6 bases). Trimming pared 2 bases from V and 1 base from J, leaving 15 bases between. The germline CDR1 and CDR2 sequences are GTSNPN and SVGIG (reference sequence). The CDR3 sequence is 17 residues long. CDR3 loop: CAWSSTRRGSGANVLTF. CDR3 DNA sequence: TGTGCCTGGAGTTCAACGCGGAGGGGATCTGGGGCCAACGTCCTGACTTTC.

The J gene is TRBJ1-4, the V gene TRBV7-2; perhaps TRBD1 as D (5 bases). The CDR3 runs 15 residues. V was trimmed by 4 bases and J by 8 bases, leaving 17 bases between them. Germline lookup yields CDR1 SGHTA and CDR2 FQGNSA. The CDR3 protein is CASSSQGQGGEKLFF. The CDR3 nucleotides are TGTGCCAGCAGCTCCCAAGGGCAGGGAGGCGAAAAACTGTTTTTT.

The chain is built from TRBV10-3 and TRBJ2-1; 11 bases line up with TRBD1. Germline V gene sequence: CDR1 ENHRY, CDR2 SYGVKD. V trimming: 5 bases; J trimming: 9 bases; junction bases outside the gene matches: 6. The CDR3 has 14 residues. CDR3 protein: CAISIAGTGGEQFF. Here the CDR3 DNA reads TGTGCCATCAGTATCGCCGGGACAGGGGGTGAGCAGTTCTTC.

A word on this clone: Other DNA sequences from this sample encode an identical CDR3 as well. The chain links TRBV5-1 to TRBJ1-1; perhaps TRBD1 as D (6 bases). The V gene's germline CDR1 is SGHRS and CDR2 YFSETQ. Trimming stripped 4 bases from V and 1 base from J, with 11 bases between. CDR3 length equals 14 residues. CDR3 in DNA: TGCGCCAGCAGCGGCCAAGGGGGGAACACTGAAGCTTTCTTT. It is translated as CASSGQGGNTEAFF.

The CDR3: CASSPPSKNIQYF. CDR3 coding DNA: TGTGCCAGCTCACCACCCTCCAAAAACATTCAGTACTTC. The rearrangement uses TRBV18 and TRBJ2-4, with D unresolved. V was pared by 0 bases and J by 2 bases, with 2 bases between. The CDR3 is 13 residues long. The germline V gene has CDR1 KGHSH and CDR2 LQKENI.

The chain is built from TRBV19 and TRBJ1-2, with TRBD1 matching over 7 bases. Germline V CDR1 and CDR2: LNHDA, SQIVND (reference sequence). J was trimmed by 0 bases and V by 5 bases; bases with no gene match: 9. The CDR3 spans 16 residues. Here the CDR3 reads CASSARTGAANYGYTF. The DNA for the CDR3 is TGTGCCAGTAGTGCCCGTACAGGGGCAGCTAACTATGGCTACACCTTC.

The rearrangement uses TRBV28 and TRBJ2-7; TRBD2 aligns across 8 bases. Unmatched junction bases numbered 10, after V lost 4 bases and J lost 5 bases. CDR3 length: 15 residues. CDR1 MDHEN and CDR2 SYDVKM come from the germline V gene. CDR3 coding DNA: TGTGCCAGCAGTTCACCGGGGGGGGTTTTGAACGAGCAGTACTTC. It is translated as CASSSPGGVLNEQYF.